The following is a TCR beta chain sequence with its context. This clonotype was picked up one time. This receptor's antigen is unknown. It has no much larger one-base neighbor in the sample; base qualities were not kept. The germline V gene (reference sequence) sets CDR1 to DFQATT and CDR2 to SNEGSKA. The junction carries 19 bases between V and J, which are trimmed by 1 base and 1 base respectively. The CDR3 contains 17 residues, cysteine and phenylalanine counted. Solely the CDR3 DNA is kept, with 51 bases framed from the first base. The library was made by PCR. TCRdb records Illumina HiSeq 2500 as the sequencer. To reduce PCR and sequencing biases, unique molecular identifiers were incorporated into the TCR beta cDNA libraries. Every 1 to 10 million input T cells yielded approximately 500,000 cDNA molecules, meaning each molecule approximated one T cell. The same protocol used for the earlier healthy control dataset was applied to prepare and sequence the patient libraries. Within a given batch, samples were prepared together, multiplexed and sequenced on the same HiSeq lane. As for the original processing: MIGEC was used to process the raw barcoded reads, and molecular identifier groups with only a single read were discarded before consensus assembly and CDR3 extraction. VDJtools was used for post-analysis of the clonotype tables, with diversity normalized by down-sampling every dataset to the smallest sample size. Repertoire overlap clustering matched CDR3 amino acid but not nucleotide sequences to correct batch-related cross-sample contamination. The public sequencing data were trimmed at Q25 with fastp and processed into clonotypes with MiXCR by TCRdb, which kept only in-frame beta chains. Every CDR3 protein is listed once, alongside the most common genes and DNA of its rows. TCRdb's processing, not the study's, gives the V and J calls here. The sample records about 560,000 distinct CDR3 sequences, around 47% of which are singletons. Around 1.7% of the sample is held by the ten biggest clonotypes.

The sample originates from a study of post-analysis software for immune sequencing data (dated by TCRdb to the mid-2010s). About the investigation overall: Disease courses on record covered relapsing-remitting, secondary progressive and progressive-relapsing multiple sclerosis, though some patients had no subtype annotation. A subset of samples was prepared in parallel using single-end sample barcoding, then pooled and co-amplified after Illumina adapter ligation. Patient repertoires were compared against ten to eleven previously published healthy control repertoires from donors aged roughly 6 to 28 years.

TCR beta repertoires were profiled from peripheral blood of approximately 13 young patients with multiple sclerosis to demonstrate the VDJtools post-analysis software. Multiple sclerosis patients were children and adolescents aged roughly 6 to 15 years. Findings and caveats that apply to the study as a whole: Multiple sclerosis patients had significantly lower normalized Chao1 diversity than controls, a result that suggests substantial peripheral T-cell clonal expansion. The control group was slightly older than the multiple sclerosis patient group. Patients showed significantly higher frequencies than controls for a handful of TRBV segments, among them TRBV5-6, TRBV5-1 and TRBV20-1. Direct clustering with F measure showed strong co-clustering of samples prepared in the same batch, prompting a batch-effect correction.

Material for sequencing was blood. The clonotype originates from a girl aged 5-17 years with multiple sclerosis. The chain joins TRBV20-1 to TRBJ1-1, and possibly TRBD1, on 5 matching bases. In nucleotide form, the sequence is TGCAGTGCTAGAGGTCCTGGGCAGTTAGGACAGAACACTGAAGCTTTCTTT. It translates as CSARGPGQLGQNTEAFF.